A selection of T cell receptor beta chains follows, all from one sample in a study of CD8+ T cells in alopecia areata. Using immunoSEQ multiplex PCR, the repertoire was profiled, and TCRdb retains in-frame clones only, with some absent. The sample contains roughly 250,000 clones, about 60% of which appear only once. Sequences were derived from CD4+ T cells sorted from blood, sampled at roughly week 53, from a patient treated with tofacitinib. These receptors were taken from a human donor with alopecia areata. Both conserved end residues are part of each CDR3. Each record gives: V gene, J gene, D gene, clone size, CDR3 DNA, CDR3 protein. D genes are given only for firm matches. Part of the rows lack a size; the others show once, few, many or a class for expanded clones.

v_call: TRBV2; j_call: TRBJ1-6; d_call: .; clone_size: once; cdr3_nt: TGTGCCAGCAGTGGGGGCCTATCTAATTCACCCCTCCACTTT; cdr3_aa: CASSGGLSNSPLHF
v_call: TRBV5-1; j_call: TRBJ2-5; d_call: TRBD1; clone_size: .; cdr3_nt: TGCGCCAGCAGCGGGGACAGAGCTCAAGAGACCCAGTACTTC; cdr3_aa: CASSGDRAQETQYF
v_call: TRBV9; j_call: TRBJ1-1; d_call: .; clone_size: .; cdr3_nt: TGTGCCAGCAGCGGTTGGGGGTCGAAGAGGAACACTGAAGCTTTCTTT; cdr3_aa: CASSGWGSKRNTEAFF
v_call: TRBV9; j_call: TRBJ2-6; d_call: .; clone_size: .; cdr3_nt: TGTGCCAGCAGCGTAGTGACAACATTCTCTGGGGCCAACGTCCTGACTTTC; cdr3_aa: CASSVVTTFSGANVLTF
v_call: TRBV30; j_call: TRBJ1-1; d_call: .; clone_size: .; cdr3_nt: TGTGCCTGGAGTGGTCAGGGGAGGACTGAAGCTTTCTTT; cdr3_aa: CAWSGQGRTEAFF
v_call: TRBV5-1; j_call: TRBJ2-3; d_call: .; clone_size: .; cdr3_nt: TGCGCCAGCAGCCCAACTACTAGCACAGATACGCAGTATTTT; cdr3_aa: CASSPTTSTDTQYF
v_call: TRBV9; j_call: TRBJ1-6; d_call: .; clone_size: .; cdr3_nt: TGTGCCAGCAGCGTAGAGACCGATTCACCCCTCCACTTT; cdr3_aa: CASSVETDSPLHF
v_call: TRBV30; j_call: TRBJ1-6; d_call: .; clone_size: .; cdr3_nt: TGTGCCTGGACCAACGCAGGGACCTATAATTCACCCCTCCACTTT; cdr3_aa: CAWTNAGTYNSPLHF
v_call: TRBV29-1; j_call: TRBJ1-4; d_call: .; clone_size: few; cdr3_nt: TGCAGCGTTGCCGGTGCAACTAATGAAAAACTGTTTTTT; cdr3_aa: CSVAGATNEKLFF
v_call: TRBV5-4; j_call: TRBJ2-1; d_call: TRBD2; clone_size: .; cdr3_nt: TGTGCCAGCAGCTTGGGCGGGGGGGCCCCCTACAATGAGCAGTTCTTC; cdr3_aa: CASSLGGGAPYNEQFF
v_call: TRBV29-1; j_call: TRBJ2-7; d_call: TRBD1; clone_size: few; cdr3_nt: TGCAGCGTGCTGACAGGGAAACCTAGCGAGCAGTACTTC; cdr3_aa: CSVLTGKPSEQYF
v_call: TRBV2; j_call: TRBJ2-2; d_call: .; clone_size: .; cdr3_nt: TGTGCCAGCAAAGGGAACGGAGCCGGGGAGCTGTTTTTT; cdr3_aa: CASKGNGAGELFF
v_call: TRBV5-1; j_call: TRBJ2-3; d_call: TRBD2; clone_size: few; cdr3_nt: TGCGCCAGCAGCTTGGGACTAGCGGGGGGCACAGATACGCAGTATTTT; cdr3_aa: CASSLGLAGGTDTQYF
v_call: TRBV15; j_call: TRBJ2-1; d_call: .; clone_size: .; cdr3_nt: TGTGCCACCAGCAGAGATAGGAATAGCGGCTCCTACAATGAGCAGTTCTTC; cdr3_aa: CATSRDRNSGSYNEQFF
v_call: TRBV6-1; j_call: TRBJ2-7; d_call: .; clone_size: .; cdr3_nt: TGTGCCAGCACCTTTCTCTCCCGGCGTCCCTACGAGCAGTACTTC; cdr3_aa: CASTFLSRRPYEQYF
v_call: TRBV18; j_call: TRBJ2-1; d_call: .; clone_size: few; cdr3_nt: TGTGCCAGCTCAAGAGGGCACGACAGCTCCTACAATGAGCAGTTCTTC; cdr3_aa: CASSRGHDSSYNEQFF
v_call: TRBV29-1; j_call: TRBJ1-2; d_call: .; clone_size: .; cdr3_nt: TGCAGCGTTGAGAAAGACAATTATGGCTACACCTTC; cdr3_aa: CSVEKDNYGYTF
v_call: TRBV29-1; j_call: TRBJ2-7; d_call: .; clone_size: .; cdr3_nt: TGCAGCGCCCGTACACGGATCTCCTACGAGCAGTACTTC; cdr3_aa: CSARTRISYEQYF
v_call: TRBV14; j_call: TRBJ2-5; d_call: .; clone_size: .; cdr3_nt: TGTGCCAGCAGCCAAGATTGGGCGCGGGAGACCCAGTACTTC; cdr3_aa: CASSQDWARETQYF
v_call: TRBV25-1; j_call: TRBJ1-2; d_call: .; clone_size: many; cdr3_nt: TGTGCCACAGAGATGAATTATGGCTACACCTTC; cdr3_aa: CATEMNYGYTF
v_call: TRBV15; j_call: TRBJ1-6; d_call: .; clone_size: .; cdr3_nt: TGTGCCACCAGCAGAGAGCGGAGCTCCTATAATTCACCCCTCCACTTT; cdr3_aa: CATSRERSSYNSPLHF
v_call: TRBV11-2; j_call: TRBJ2-3; d_call: .; clone_size: .; cdr3_nt: TGTGCCAGCAGCCCGCGGGGCCAAGCGGATACGCAGTATTTT; cdr3_aa: CASSPRGQADTQYF
v_call: TRBV7-9; j_call: TRBJ2-7; d_call: .; clone_size: .; cdr3_nt: TGTGCCAGCAGCTTAGAACCTCGGCAGGGGAGCTCCTACGAGCAGTACTTC; cdr3_aa: CASSLEPRQGSSYEQYF
v_call: TRBV30; j_call: TRBJ1-5; d_call: .; clone_size: .; cdr3_nt: TGTGCCTGGAGTGTCCATAGCAATCAGCCCCAGCATTTT; cdr3_aa: CAWSVHSNQPQHF
v_call: TRBV30; j_call: TRBJ2-7; d_call: TRBD2; clone_size: .; cdr3_nt: TGTGCCTGGGCCCCCCCGGGCGGGGGGTTCTACGAGCAGTACTTC; cdr3_aa: CAWAPPGGGFYEQYF
v_call: TRBV29-1; j_call: TRBJ1-4; d_call: TRBD1; clone_size: once; cdr3_nt: TGCAGCGGTACCGGGACAGGGGATGAAAAACTGTTTTTT; cdr3_aa: CSGTGTGDEKLFF